Below are 26 T cell receptor beta chains sequenced from a single sample in a study of blood T cell repertoires in COVID-19. TCRdb's copy holds only in-frame clones and misses some; the assay was immunoSEQ multiplex PCR. The sample includes tens of thousands of clones, around four fifths seen only once; the top ten take under 6%. Sequencing used peripheral blood. The source of these receptors is a middle-aged man with active COVID-19.

V and J are TRBV7-2 and TRBJ2-5; D possibly corresponds to TRBD1 (6 bases). The ends were cut back, 2 bases at V and 4 bases at J, with 20 bases in the middle. Germline CDR1 and CDR2: SGHTA and FQGNSA. The CDR3 extends over 17 amino acids. This chain's CDR3 is CASSLKYAGARGETQYF. In nucleotides, the CDR3 is TGTGCCAGCAGCTTAAAGTATGCAGGGGCGCGAGGAGAGACCCAGTACTTC.

The chain carries TRBV5-1 and TRBJ1-6, with D hard to call. The CDR3 is made up of 15 amino acids. V lost 3 bases, J lost 5 bases, and 12 bases lay in between. CDR1 is SGHRS, CDR2 YFSETQ, per germline. For the CDR3, the DNA is TGCGCCAGCAGCTCGGGGTTGACACATAATTCACCCCTCCACTTT. It yields the protein CASSSGLTHNSPLHF.

The V call is TRBV21-1, the J call TRBJ1-4; the table's D call of TRBD1 was not tested on the DNA. TRBV21-1 is described as a pseudogene. The CDR3 is 15 residues long. The chain's CDR3 is CASSSWDRQYEKLFF. The CDR3, as DNA: TGTGCCAGCAGCAGCTGGGACAGGCAATATGAAAAACTGTTTTTT.

CDR3 in amino acids: CASSSLLAGPDSSYEQYF. The CDR3 DNA sequence: TGTGCCAGCAGCTCATTACTAGCGGGACCCGACTCATCCTACGAGCAGTACTTC. The rearrangement uses TRBV11-2 and TRBJ2-7; 10 bases line up with TRBD2. The CDR3 contains 18 residues. Germline CDR1 and CDR2: SGHAT and FQNNGV. V lost 4 bases to trimming and J lost 1 base; unmatched junction nucleotides: 13.

This chain connects TRBV7-9 to TRBJ1-1; D might be TRBD1 (5 bases). Germline V gene sequence: CDR1 SEHNR, CDR2 FQNEAQ (reference sequence). V dropped 5 bases and J dropped 1 base, with 11 bases sitting between them. This CDR3 contains 14 residues. The CDR3 DNA sequence: TGTGCCAGCAGCCCTAGGGGTAGGAACACTGAAGCTTTCTTT. Its translation: CASSPRGRNTEAFF. Full variable domain (remainder filled in from reference TRBV7-9 and TRBJ1-1): DTGVSQNPRHKITKRGQNVTFRCDPISEHNRLYWYRQTLGQGPEFLTYFQNEAQLEKSRLLSDRFSAERPKGSFSTLEIQRTEQGDSAMYLCASSPRGRNTEAFFGQGTRLTVV.

V is TRBV10-3 and J is TRBJ2-1, with 9 nucleotides matching TRBD2. Germline CDR1 and CDR2: ENHRY and SYGVKD. J was trimmed by 5 bases and V by 1 base; bases with no gene match: 3. This CDR3 spans 15 amino acids. CDR3 nucleotides: TGTGCCATCAGTGAGTACGCGGGGGGGAACAATGAGCAGTTCTTC. Residues: CAISEYAGGNNEQFF.

J is TRBJ1-1 and V is TRBV28; the D gene is possibly TRBD1 (5 bases). CDR3 length equals 16 residues. Germline V gives CDR1 MDHEN, CDR2 SYDVKM. Trimming took off 3 bases at V and 5 bases at J, with 19 bases between the two ends. DNA of the CDR3: TGTGCCAGCAGTTTTCCTACTTCGTCAGGGAGGACTGAAGCTTTCTTT. Its translation is CASSFPTSSGRTEAFF.

This clone was detected only a few times. The CDR3 DNA is TGTGCCAGCAGCTCGAGGACAGGGTCAGAGACCCAGTACTTC. It yields the protein CASSSRTGSETQYF. The rearrangement links TRBV11-3 to TRBJ2-5; 8 positions agree with TRBD1. Germline V gene lookup returns CDR1 SGHNT and CDR2 YENEEA. The junction had 5 bases not matched to a gene; V was cut back by 4 bases and J by 4 bases. The CDR3 totals 14 residues.

V usage is TRBV28 and J usage is TRBJ1-6; weak D call: TRBD1 (5 bases). The CDR3 has 14 amino acids. Germline CDR1 and CDR2: MDHEN and SYDVKM. V dropped 9 bases and J dropped 5 bases, with 14 bases sitting between them. The CDR3 sequence: CASYLAGHNSPLHF. The CDR3 nucleotides read TGTGCCAGTTACTTGGCAGGGCATAATTCACCCCTCCACTTT.

The chain carries TRBV9 and TRBJ2-2, with 8 bases aligning to TRBD2. V was clipped by 4 bases and J by 7 bases; unmatched bases: 12. The CDR3 sequence is 16 residues long. The germline V gene encodes CDR1 SGDLS and CDR2 YYNGEE. Written as DNA, the CDR3 is TGTGCCAGCAGCCTCCGTAGCGGGACGACGAGCGGGGAGCTGTTTTTT. Translating gives CASSLRSGTTSGELFF.

V is TRBV6-5 and J is TRBJ1-2; no definite D call. CDR3 length: 13 residues. In germline, CDR1 is MNHEY, CDR2 SVGAGI. V lost 7 bases to trimming and J lost 2 bases, with 11 bases between them. This CDR3 reads CASMRGGNYGYTF. For the CDR3, the DNA is TGTGCCAGCATGCGGGGTGGAAACTATGGCTACACCTTC.

This clone is medium-sized within its sample. The J gene is TRBJ1-6, the V gene TRBV7-3; D is ambiguous. Germline V gene data show CDR1 as SGHTA and CDR2 as FQGTGA. The CDR3 covers 13 residues. Deletions cut 6 bases from V and 6 bases from J, with 9 bases between. CDR3 amino acids: CASRLGVNSPLHF. CDR3 coding DNA: TGTGCCAGCAGACTAGGAGTTAATTCACCCCTCCACTTT.

V usage is TRBV3-1 (or the pseudogene TRBV3-2) and J usage is TRBJ1-5; 8 nucleotides line up with TRBD1. The junction had 2 bases not matched to a gene; V was cut back by 1 base and J by 6 bases. Germline V gene lookup returns CDR1 LGHDT and CDR2 YNNKEL (reference sequence). There are 14 residues in the CDR3. CDR3 in amino acids: CASSQGQGFQPQHF. The DNA for the CDR3 is TGTGCCAGCAGCCAAGGACAGGGGTTTCAGCCCCAGCATTTT.

The chain is built from TRBV4-1 and TRBJ2-7, with D tentatively TRBD1 (6 bases). Germline V gives CDR1 MGHRA, CDR2 YSYEKL. The length of the CDR3 is 14 residues. V dropped 4 bases and J dropped 6 bases, with 16 bases sitting between them. The CDR3 sequence is CASSLEGLGGEQYF. CDR3 nucleotide sequence: TGCGCCAGCAGCCTCGAGGGCCTAGGGGGCGAGCAGTACTTC.

This chain links TRBV14 with TRBJ1-6; tentatively, D is TRBD1 (6 bases). Germline values: CDR1 SGHDN, CDR2 FVKESK. The CDR3 is 18 residues long. V shed 0 bases and J shed 0 bases, with 12 bases lying between them. CDR3 loop: CASSQEDTGSSYNSPLHF. In DNA, the CDR3 is TGTGCCAGCAGCCAAGAGGATACAGGGAGCTCCTATAATTCACCCCTCCACTTT. Looking up the rest from reference TRBV14 and TRBJ1-6 gives the full variable domain: EAGVTQFPSHSVIEKGQTVTLRCDPISGHDNLYWYRRVMGKEIKFLLHFVKESKQDESGMPNNRFLAERTGGTYSTLKVQPAELEDSGVYFCASSQEDTGSSYNSPLHFGNGTRLTVT.

The V and J genes are TRBV27 and TRBJ2-7; TRBD2 aligns across 8 bases. Trimming cost V 11 bases and J 3 bases; bases outside gene matches: 9. The CDR3 has 13 amino acids. Germline V gives CDR1 MNHEY, CDR2 SMNVEV (reference sequence). CDR3 region: CAPLRAGVYEQYF. CDR3 bases: TGTGCCCCCTTGAGAGCGGGAGTCTACGAGCAGTACTTC.

The chain has TRBV18 and TRBJ1-3; D remains unclear. Germline lookup yields CDR1 KGHSH and CDR2 LQKENI. The V end lost 2 bases, the J end lost 0 bases, and 8 bases lay between the germline ends. The CDR3 extends over 15 amino acids. The CDR3 coding sequence is TGTGCCAGCTCACCATCCGGGAACTCTGGAAACACCATATATTTT. Protein sequence: CASSPSGNSGNTIYF.

This chain links TRBV27 with TRBJ2-5, with D tentatively TRBD1 (5 bases). The CDR3 runs to 14 residues. The germline V gene has CDR1 MNHEY and CDR2 SMNVEV (reference sequence). Trimming stripped 5 bases from V and 6 bases from J, with 16 bases between. CDR3 protein: CASSPRRGGQTQYF. DNA of the CDR3: TGTGCCAGCAGTCCCCGTAGGGGCGGACAGACCCAGTACTTC.

The chain uses TRBV18 and TRBJ1-5; D might be TRBD1 (6 bases). The germline CDR1 and CDR2 sequences are KGHSH and LQKENI. There are 15 residues in the CDR3. V lost 2 bases and J lost 3, with 11 bases in between. CDR3 sequence reads: CASSPEDRINQPQHF. The DNA of the CDR3 is TGTGCCAGCTCACCAGAAGACAGGATCAATCAGCCCCAGCATTTT.

This clone is a singleton in its sample. The chain combines TRBV5-4 with TRBJ2-6; 14 bases agree with TRBD2. Germline CDR1 reads SGHNT; CDR2 reads YYREEE (reference sequence). This CDR3 is 19 amino acids long. The V gene end was trimmed by 4 bases and the J gene end by 2 bases; junction bases not matched to a gene: 8. The CDR3 DNA is TGTGCCAGCAGCGGCGGGACTAGCGGGAGTCCAGCTGGGGCCAACGTCCTGACTTTC. Protein product: CASSGGTSGSPAGANVLTF.

The chain carries TRBV19 and TRBJ2-3; possible D gene TRBD1, 5 bases. Trimming shortened V by 5 bases and J by 5 bases, and 20 bases separated the two germline ends. CDR3 length: 16 residues. Looked up from germline, CDR1 is LNHDA and CDR2 is SQIVND (reference sequence). The CDR3 protein is CASSYPSQGSGDTQYF. The CDR3 nucleotides read TGTGCCAGTAGTTATCCTTCCCAGGGTTCTGGAGATACGCAGTATTTT. Supplemented by reference TRBV19 and TRBJ2-3, the full variable domain reads DGGITQSPKYLFRKEGQNVTLSCEQNLNHDAMYWYRQDPGQGLRLIYYSQIVNDFQKGDIAEGYSVSREKKESFPLTVTSAQKNPTAFYLCASSYPSQGSGDTQYFGPGTRLTVL.

The chain joins TRBV5-1 to TRBJ2-5; TRBD2 matches at 7 bases. The V gene's germline CDR1 is SGHRS and CDR2 YFSETQ. The CDR3 length is 17 residues. V lost 4 bases to trimming and J lost 4 bases; unmatched junction nucleotides: 16. The CDR3 protein is CASSRGVSGPRGETQYF. The DNA of the CDR3 is TGCGCCAGCAGCCGGGGGGTTAGCGGTCCCCGAGGAGAGACCCAGTACTTC.

CDR3 DNA sequence: TGTGCCAGCAGTTTATTGGACAGGGGGACCGGGGAGCTGTTTTTT. The encoded protein is CASSLLDRGTGELFF. The chain is built from TRBV27 and TRBJ2-2; TRBD1 aligns across 10 bases. With 1 base clipped from V and 5 bases from J, the junction kept 1 base outside the gene matches. CDR1 is MNHEY and CDR2 is SMNVEV in the germline V gene (reference sequence). The CDR3 contains 15 residues.

This sequence joins TRBV9 and TRBJ2-1; TRBD2 is a possible D gene (5 bases). Between the trimmed V and J ends, which lost 2 bases and 2 bases, there was a span of 14 bases. The germline CDR1 and CDR2 sequences are SGDLS and YYNGEE. The CDR3 loop spans 16 amino acids. The CDR3 coding sequence is TGTGCCAGCAGCGTGGCGGGCTCTTCGACCTACAATGAGCAGTTCTTC. It specifies CASSVAGSSTYNEQFF.

This chain links TRBV4-1 with TRBJ2-7; D may be TRBD2 (5 bases). Germline V lookup: CDR1 MGHRA, CDR2 YSYEKL. V gave up 1 base and J gave up 9 bases, with 16 bases separating them. The CDR3 extends over 14 amino acids. The CDR3 DNA reads as TGCGCCAGCAGCCAAGCATCGTCAGCGAGGGTGCAGTACTTC. Translated, it gives CASSQASSARVQYF.

The CDR3 spells CASSPLGQDTDTQYF. CDR3 DNA sequence: TGCGCCAGCAGCCCTTTAGGACAAGACACAGATACGCAGTATTTT. The chain has TRBV4-3 and TRBJ2-3; maybe TRBD1 (5 bases). Trimming left V 4 bases short and J 2 bases short, with 13 bases between. The CDR3 has 15 amino acids. Germline CDR1 and CDR2: LGHNA and YSLEER.